This TCR beta chain was captured by sequencing in a study of early T cells in non-severe SARS-CoV-2 infection. Across the whole study: Whole-blood bulk RNA, unsorted, was sequenced, and chains were unpaired. Study-level results: VDJdb matches were skewed toward anti-spike CD8 T cell responses.

V was pared by 4 bases and J by 2 bases, with 5 bases of the junction left unmatched. The length of the CDR3 is 14 residues. Germline V gene lookup returns CDR1 SGHRS and CDR2 YFSETQ. Separate cDNA molecules each had unique molecular identifiers attached to them. One entry per CDR3 protein, called by TCRdb with MiXCR from the 5' RACE reads. The sample has 55,000 to 80,000 distinct CDR3 sequences, under 14% seen once. This clonotype was observed many times. The antigen is unknown. The receptor was derived from an adult who was a healthcare worker with PCR-confirmed SARS-CoV-2 infection or an uninfected control (not recorded which). The chain has TRBV5-1 and TRBJ1-2; 7 bases agree with TRBD1. Sequencing was performed on whole blood. The CDR3 nucleotides read TGCGCCAGCAGCCCAGGGACAGTCAACTATGGCTACACCTTC. Its translation is CASSPGTVNYGYTF.